This T cell receptor beta chain was sequenced during a study of molecular identifiers for immune sequencing clone quantification. Study findings and constraints: Over 98% of CMV-specific effector molecules, but under 1% of naive ones, were in clones above 20 copies.

Germline CDR1 reads SGHRS; CDR2 reads YFSETQ. V trimming: 2 bases; J trimming: 6 bases; junction bases outside the gene matches: 7. This CDR3 region has 15 residues. This clonotype was recorded only once. Its target is not known. Each CDR3 protein gets one entry after TCRdb re-called the PCR reads with MiXCR. The table includes about 640,000 distinct CDR3 sequences, 20% detected once. Sequencing was performed on naive CD8+ T cells from blood, with Jurkat cell RNA spiked in. As to subset: FACS-sorted CD8+CD4-CCR7+CD45RA+ naive T cells. This clonotype originated in a human donor in good health. Some libraries in this study had Jurkat cell RNA spiked in. The chain combines TRBV5-1 with TRBJ2-7; 11 nucleotides align to TRBD2. The CDR3 region is CASSFELAGVSEQYF. CDR3 sequence (DNA): TGCGCCAGCAGCTTTGAACTAGCGGGAGTTTCCGAGCAGTACTTC.